These T cell receptor beta chains were read from a single sample in a study of T cell clones after liver transplantation. Data came from immunoSEQ multiplex PCR; TCRdb stores just in-frame clones and leaves some out. Seen here are 20,000 to 30,000 clones, almost 70% observed once, and the top ten hold about 2.6%. The sequencing here drew on CD4+ T cells from blood, taken before liver transplant. The receptors were sampled from a human donor who received a liver transplant. Each CDR3 is given with its conserved first and last residue. The order of the fields is J gene, V gene, CDR3 length, clone size, D gene, CDR3 DNA, CDR3 protein. A D gene is named only where the DNA matches it firmly. Size tells how often a clone was seen (once, few, many) or the class of an expanded clone, and some rows leave it out.

J: TRBJ1-5; V: TRBV11-3; length: 13; size: NA; D: TRBD1; DNA: TGTGCCAGCAGTGACAGGGGAAGGCAGCCCCAGCATTTT; CDR3: CASSDRGRQPQHF
J: TRBJ2-2; V: TRBV28; length: 14; size: NA; D: NA; DNA: TGTGCCAGCAGGGGGGAACGGGGCACCGGGGAGCTGTTTTTT; CDR3: CASRGERGTGELFF
J: TRBJ1-2; V: TRBV14; length: 14; size: NA; D: TRBD1; DNA: TGTGCCAGCAGCCAAGGAGTAACAGGGGATGGCTACACCTTC; CDR3: CASSQGVTGDGYTF
J: TRBJ2-5; V: TRBV18; length: 13; size: NA; D: NA; DNA: TGTGCCAGCAACCGGGACTCTGGGGAGACCCAGTACTTC; CDR3: CASNRDSGETQYF
J: TRBJ2-2; V: TRBV10-3; length: 14; size: NA; D: TRBD1; DNA: TGTGCCATCAGTGTTGGACAGGGGACCGGGGAGCTGTTTTTT; CDR3: CAISVGQGTGELFF
J: TRBJ1-2; V: TRBV21-1; length: 10; size: few; D: NA; DNA: TGTGCCAGTCGCCCGTCTGGCTACACCTTC; CDR3: CASRPSGYTF
J: TRBJ2-3; V: TRBV27; length: 11; size: NA; D: NA; DNA: TGTGCCAGCAGTCCCTGGGCTACGCAGTATTTT; CDR3: CASSPWATQYF
J: TRBJ1-4; V: TRBV19; length: 15; size: NA; D: TRBD1; DNA: TGTGCCAGTAGTCGACAGGGGGCGCAAAAGGAAAAACTGTTTTTT; CDR3: CASSRQGAQKEKLFF
J: TRBJ2-3; V: TRBV4-3; length: 18; size: NA; D: TRBD2; DNA: TGCGCCAGCAGCCAAGGATCACTAGCGGGGATGGGCACAGATACGCAGTATTTT; CDR3: CASSQGSLAGMGTDTQYF
J: TRBJ2-3; V: TRBV29-1; length: 15; size: NA; D: TRBD1; DNA: TGCAGCGTCGACTCCGGACAGGGGTTAACGGTGACGCAGTATTTT; CDR3: CSVDSGQGLTVTQYF
J: TRBJ2-3; V: TRBV18; length: 18; size: NA; D: TRBD2; DNA: TGTGCCAGCTCACCCCGGACTAGCGGGGGAACTAGCACAGATACGCAGTATTTT; CDR3: CASSPRTSGGTSTDTQYF
J: TRBJ2-3; V: TRBV19; length: 15; size: NA; D: TRBD1; DNA: TGTGCCAGTAGTATAGGACAGGGCCCCACAGATACGCAGTATTTT; CDR3: CASSIGQGPTDTQYF
J: TRBJ2-1; V: TRBV18; length: 14; size: NA; D: TRBD1; DNA: TGTGCCAGCTCACCACCCCTTCGACAGGGGTTAGCTTTCTTC; CDR3: CASSPPLRQGLAFF
J: TRBJ2-3; V: TRBV5-1; length: 11; size: NA; D: NA; DNA: TGCGCCAGCAGCTTGAAAGATACGCAGTATTTT; CDR3: CASSLKDTQYF
J: TRBJ2-5; V: TRBV30; length: 12; size: NA; D: NA; DNA: TGTGCCTGGAGCCAGGGAGGAGAGACCCAGTACTTC; CDR3: CAWSQGGETQYF
J: TRBJ1-5; V: TRBV2; length: 14; size: few; D: TRBD1; DNA: TGTGCCAGCAGGGAACGGACAGGGGGCAGACCCCAGCATTTT; CDR3: CASRERTGGRPQHF
J: TRBJ2-3; V: TRBV7-2; length: 14; size: NA; D: TRBD1; DNA: TGTGCCAGCAGCCAGGGGGTTCAATCAGATACGCAGTATTTT; CDR3: CASSQGVQSDTQYF
J: TRBJ2-2; V: TRBV2; length: 15; size: NA; D: TRBD1; DNA: TGTGCCAGCAGGGAACAGGGGGCGGACACCGGGGAGCTGTTTTTT; CDR3: CASREQGADTGELFF
J: TRBJ2-3; V: TRBV2; length: 13; size: NA; D: NA; DNA: TGTGCCAGCAGTGCCCGAGGGCTAGATACGCAGTATTTT; CDR3: CASSARGLDTQYF
J: TRBJ2-3; V: TRBV14; length: 12; size: NA; D: NA; DNA: TGTGCCAGCAGCCAAGATCGCCATACGCAGTATTTT; CDR3: CASSQDRHTQYF
J: TRBJ2-4; V: TRBV6-1; length: 14; size: NA; D: NA; DNA: TGTGCCAGCAGTGAAGTCCCTTGGGGAAACATTCAGTACTTC; CDR3: CASSEVPWGNIQYF
J: TRBJ2-3; V: TRBV30; length: 15; size: NA; D: TRBD1; DNA: TGTGCCCACAATTCCGGACAGGGGGGCACAGATACGCAGTATTTT; CDR3: CAHNSGQGGTDTQYF
J: TRBJ1-5; V: TRBV6-1; length: 15; size: NA; D: TRBD1; DNA: TGTGCCAGCAGTGACGCCGGGACAGGTGTTCAGCCCCAGCATTTT; CDR3: CASSDAGTGVQPQHF
J: TRBJ1-6; V: TRBV7-9; length: 14; size: NA; D: NA; DNA: TGTGCCAGCAGCTTATCCGGACAGTCCTCACCCCTCCACTTT; CDR3: CASSLSGQSSPLHF
J: TRBJ2-1; V: TRBV2; length: 10; size: NA; D: NA; DNA: TGTGCCAGCAGTGAAACCGAGCAGTTCTTC; CDR3: CASSETEQFF
J: TRBJ2-1; V: TRBV7-2; length: 16; size: few; D: TRBD2; DNA: TGTGCCAGCAGCCGAGACCTGACTAGCGGGAGAGGCGAGCAGTTCTTC; CDR3: CASSRDLTSGRGEQFF
J: TRBJ1-6; V: TRBV6-6; length: 14; size: few; D: NA; DNA: TGTGCCAGCAGTTACGTGAAGGGGGATTCACCCCTCCACTTT; CDR3: CASSYVKGDSPLHF